The 7 T cell receptor beta chains below were found in one sample sequenced in a study of shared clonotypes between healthy human individuals. Profiled with immunoSEQ multiplex PCR; TCRdb holds only in-frame clones, not every one. The repertoire holds 330,000 or so clones, with approximately 79% as singletons. The sample was memory CD4+ T cells sorted from blood. Subset given: CD45RA-negative fraction. Every receptor here comes from a man under 40 in good health.

This rearrangement joins TRBV5-5 to TRBJ2-7, with D perhaps being TRBD1 or TRBD2 (5 bases each). Germline CDR1 is SGHKS and CDR2 is YYEKEE (reference sequence). This CDR3 comprises 15 residues. V was pared by 3 bases and J by 1 base, with 14 bases between. The CDR3 here is CASSSARDASYEQYF. The CDR3 DNA sequence: TGTGCCAGCAGCTCAGCCCGGGACGCATCCTACGAGCAGTACTTC.

The J gene is TRBJ2-3, the V gene TRBV2, with D possibly being TRBD1 or TRBD2 (6 bases each). V lost 9 bases and J lost 0, with 13 bases in between. The V gene's germline CDR1 is SNHLY and CDR2 FYNNEI. The CDR3 is 14 residues long. The CDR3 DNA reads as TGTGCCAGTCGTACGGGGGCTAGCACAGATACGCAGTATTTT. Its translation: CASRTGASTDTQYF.

This chain connects TRBV7-3 to TRBJ2-3, with TRBD2 matching over 10 bases. Germline V gives CDR1 SGHTA, CDR2 FQGTGA. The junction had 5 bases not matched to a gene; V was cut back by 5 bases and J by 0 bases. The CDR3 totals 16 residues. This CDR3 is CASSAGLAESTDTQYF. As DNA, the CDR3 is TGTGCCAGCAGCGCCGGACTAGCGGAGAGCACAGATACGCAGTATTTT.

The chain links TRBV6-1 to TRBJ1-5; 9 positions agree with TRBD1. V lost 5 bases to trimming and J lost 5 bases; unmatched junction nucleotides: 7. Germline V gene data show CDR1 as MNHNS and CDR2 as SASEGT. The CDR3 consists of 15 residues. Here the CDR3 DNA reads TGTGCCAGCAGTAGCTCCGGGACAGGGTATCAGCCCCAGCATTTT. It is translated as CASSSSGTGYQPQHF.

The chain has TRBV11-3 and TRBJ2-7, with unresolved D. Germline-derived CDR1 and CDR2 are SGHNT and YENEEA. This CDR3 comprises 13 residues. Deletions cut 1 base from V and 5 bases from J, with 9 bases between. The CDR3 sequence: CASSLAGSHEQYF. The CDR3 DNA sequence: TGTGCCAGCAGCTTAGCTGGGTCCCACGAGCAGTACTTC.

This chain links TRBV9 with TRBJ2-5; 9 nucleotides match TRBD2. The V gene's germline CDR1 is SGDLS and CDR2 YYNGEE. With V trimmed by 4 bases and J by 5 bases, 6 bases remained unmatched. This CDR3 is built from 14 residues. The CDR3 here is CASSPQAGGETQYF. Here the CDR3 DNA reads TGTGCCAGCAGCCCCCAGGCGGGAGGGGAGACCCAGTACTTC.

This clone was detected many times. Other DNA sequences in the sample encode the same CDR3. The rearrangement uses TRBV7-9 and TRBJ1-1; TRBD1 is a possible D gene (5 bases). CDR3 length equals 15 residues. CDR1 and CDR2 (germline): SEHNR, FQNEAQ (reference sequence). Trimming pared 5 bases from V and 3 bases from J, leaving 16 bases between. The CDR3 is CASSRLLGTDTEAFF. The CDR3 coding sequence is TGTGCCAGCAGCCGACTATTAGGGACGGACACTGAAGCTTTCTTT.